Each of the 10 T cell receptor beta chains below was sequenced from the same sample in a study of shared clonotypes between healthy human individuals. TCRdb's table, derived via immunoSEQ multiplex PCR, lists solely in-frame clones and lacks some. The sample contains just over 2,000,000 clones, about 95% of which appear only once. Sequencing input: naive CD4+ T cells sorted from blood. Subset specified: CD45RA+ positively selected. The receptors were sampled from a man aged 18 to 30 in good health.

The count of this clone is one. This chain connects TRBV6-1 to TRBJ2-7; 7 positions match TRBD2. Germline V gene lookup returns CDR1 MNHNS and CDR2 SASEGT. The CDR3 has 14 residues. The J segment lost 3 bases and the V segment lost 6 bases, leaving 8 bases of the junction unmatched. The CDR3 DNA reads TGTGCCAGCAGCCCCCGTACTAGCGTCTACGAGCAGTACTTC. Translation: CASSPRTSVYEQYF.

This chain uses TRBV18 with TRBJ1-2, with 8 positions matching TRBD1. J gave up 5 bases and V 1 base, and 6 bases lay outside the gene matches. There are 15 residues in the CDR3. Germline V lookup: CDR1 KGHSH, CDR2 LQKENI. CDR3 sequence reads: CASSPRDDRGYGYTF. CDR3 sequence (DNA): TGTGCCAGCTCACCACGCGACGACAGGGGATATGGCTACACCTTC.

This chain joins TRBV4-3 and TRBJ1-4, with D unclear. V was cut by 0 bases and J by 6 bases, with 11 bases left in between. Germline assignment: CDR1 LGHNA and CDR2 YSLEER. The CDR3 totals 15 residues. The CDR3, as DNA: TGCGCCAGCAGCCAAGATCTTAAGGCTGATGAAAAACTGTTTTTT. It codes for CASSQDLKADEKLFF.

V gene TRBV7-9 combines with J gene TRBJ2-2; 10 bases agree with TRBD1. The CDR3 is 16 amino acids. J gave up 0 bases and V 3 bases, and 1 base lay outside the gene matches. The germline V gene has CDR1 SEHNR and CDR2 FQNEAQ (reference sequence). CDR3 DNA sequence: TGTGCCAGCAGCTTGGGACAGGGGTCGAACACCGGGGAGCTGTTTTTT. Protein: CASSLGQGSNTGELFF.

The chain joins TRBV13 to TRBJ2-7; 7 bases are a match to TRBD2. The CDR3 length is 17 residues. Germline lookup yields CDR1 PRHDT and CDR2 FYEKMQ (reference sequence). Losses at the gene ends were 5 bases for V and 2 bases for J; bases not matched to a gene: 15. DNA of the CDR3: TGTGCCAGCAGCCCCCCTCATGCTAGCGGCCGTACCTACGAGCAGTACTTC. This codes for CASSPPHASGRTYEQYF.

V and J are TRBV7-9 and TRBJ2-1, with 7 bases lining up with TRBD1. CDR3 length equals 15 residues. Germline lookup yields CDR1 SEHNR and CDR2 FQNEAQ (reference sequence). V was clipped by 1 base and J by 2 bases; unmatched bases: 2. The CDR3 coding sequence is TGTGCCAGCAGCTTAGACAGGGGACCCTACAATGAGCAGTTCTTC. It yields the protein CASSLDRGPYNEQFF.

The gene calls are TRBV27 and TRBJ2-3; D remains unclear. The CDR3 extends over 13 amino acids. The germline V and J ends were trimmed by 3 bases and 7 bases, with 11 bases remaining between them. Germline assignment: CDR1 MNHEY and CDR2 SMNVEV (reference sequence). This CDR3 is CASSFAGIYTQYF. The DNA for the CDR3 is TGTGCCAGCAGTTTTGCCGGAATATATACGCAGTATTTT.

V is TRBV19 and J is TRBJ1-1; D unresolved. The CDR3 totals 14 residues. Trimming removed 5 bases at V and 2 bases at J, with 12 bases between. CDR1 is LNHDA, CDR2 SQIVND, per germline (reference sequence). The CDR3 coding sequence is TGTGCCAGTAGTTTCCGGCAGGCAAACACTGAAGCTTTCTTT. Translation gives CASSFRQANTEAFF.

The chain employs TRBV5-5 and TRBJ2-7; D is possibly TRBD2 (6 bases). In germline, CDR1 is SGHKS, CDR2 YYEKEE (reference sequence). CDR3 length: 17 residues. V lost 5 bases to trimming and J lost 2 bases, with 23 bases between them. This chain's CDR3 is CASSLAGGPTKTYEQYF. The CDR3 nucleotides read TGTGCCAGCAGTTTAGCTGGAGGGCCTACCAAAACCTACGAGCAGTACTTC.

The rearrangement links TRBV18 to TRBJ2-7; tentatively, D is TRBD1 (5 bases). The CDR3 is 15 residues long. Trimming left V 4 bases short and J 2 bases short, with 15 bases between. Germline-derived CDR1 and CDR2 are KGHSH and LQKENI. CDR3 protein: CASSLGATATYEQYF. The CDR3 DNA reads TGTGCCAGCTCACTGGGTGCGACAGCAACCTACGAGCAGTACTTC.